These 8 T cell receptor beta chains share one sample of origin, sequenced in a study of T cells after yellow fever vaccination. MiXCR, applied by TCRdb to the 5' RACE reads, yields one record per CDR3 protein. The sample has roughly 170,000 distinct CDR3 sequences, 6.2% seen once; the top ten hold approximately 3%. This specimen consisted of CD4+ T cells sorted from PBMCs, obtained on the day of the first yellow fever vaccination. These receptors were obtained from a young man who received the YFV17D yellow fever vaccine.

The chain combines TRBV5-4 with TRBJ1-2; 8 nucleotides align to TRBD1. CDR3 length: 15 residues. Trimming took 4 bases from V and 0 from J; bases not matched to a gene: 5. Germline V lookup: CDR1 SGHNT, CDR2 YYREEE (reference sequence). CDR3 residues: CASSGTGQTNYGYTF. The CDR3 coding sequence is TGTGCCAGCAGCGGGACAGGCCAAACTAACTATGGCTACACCTTC.

This clonotype was detected many times. The rearrangement joins TRBV20-1 to TRBJ2-2; 11 bases are shared with TRBD2. Unmatched junction bases numbered 13, after V lost 3 bases and J lost 4 bases. The V gene's germline CDR1 is DFQATT and CDR2 SNEGSKA (reference sequence). This CDR3 is 18 amino acids long. Written as DNA, the CDR3 is TGCAGTGCTAGCCCTAGCGGGGGGAAGGTCCCCTCCACCGGGGAGCTGTTTTTT. Encoded protein: CSASPSGGKVPSTGELFF.

There are a few counts of this clonotype. The V call is TRBV6-5, the J call TRBJ1-3; D call uncertain. Trimming took 0 bases from V and 4 from J, leaving 13 bases between them. Germline V lookup: CDR1 MNHEY, CDR2 SVGAGI. The CDR3 extends over 16 amino acids. The CDR3 DNA reads TGTGCCAGCAGTTACTCGGGCAGTACAATCGGAAACACCATATATTTT. This encodes CASSYSGSTIGNTIYF.

CDR3 residues: CASGRDSFQPQHF. DNA for the CDR3: TGTGCCAGCGGGCGGGACAGCTTCCAGCCCCAGCATTTT. The chain is built from TRBV6-1 and TRBJ1-5, with 7 positions matching TRBD1. The V segment lost 8 bases and the J segment 7 bases; nucleotides outside the gene matches: 8. The CDR3 loop spans 13 amino acids. Germline V CDR1 and CDR2: MNHNS, SASEGT.

The chain links TRBV10-3 to TRBJ2-1, with D unclear. The CDR3 totals 13 residues. The germline V and J ends were trimmed by 7 bases and 5 bases, with 12 bases remaining between them. Germline assignment: CDR1 ENHRY and CDR2 SYGVKD. Here the CDR3 DNA reads TGTGCCATCAAAGAAGCGCCAAACAATGAGCAGTTCTTC. It translates to CAIKEAPNNEQFF.

A word on this clonotype: This sequence may be a read error, since a much larger clone differs from it by one base. The chain uses TRBV20-1 and TRBJ2-3, with D possibly TRBD1 on 5 matching bases. Germline CDR1 is DFQATT and CDR2 is SNEGSKA (reference sequence). This CDR3 is 14 amino acids long. The CDR3 loop reads CSAVEGASTDSQYF. CDR3 sequence (DNA): TGCAGTGCTGTAGAAGGGGCGAGCACAGATTCGCAGTATTTT.

This clonotype was observed a handful of times. The chain couples TRBV20-1 to TRBJ2-1; TRBD2 aligns across 8 bases. The germline V gene has CDR1 DFQATT and CDR2 SNEGSKA (reference sequence). J gave up 2 bases and V 3 bases, and 3 bases lay outside the gene matches. This CDR3 is built from 14 residues. CDR3 nucleotide sequence: TGCAGTGCTAGTAAGCGGGGGACCTACAATGAGCAGTTCTTC. Amino acids: CSASKRGTYNEQFF.

This clonotype was detected many times. V usage is TRBV2 and J usage is TRBJ2-7; D unresolved. Looked up from germline, CDR1 is SNHLY and CDR2 is FYNNEI. CDR3 length equals 11 residues. V was shortened by 5 bases and J by 3 bases, with 5 bases between the two germline ends. The CDR3, as DNA: TGTGCCAGCAGTTTTAGCTACGAGCAGTACGTC. Residues: CASSFSYEQYV.